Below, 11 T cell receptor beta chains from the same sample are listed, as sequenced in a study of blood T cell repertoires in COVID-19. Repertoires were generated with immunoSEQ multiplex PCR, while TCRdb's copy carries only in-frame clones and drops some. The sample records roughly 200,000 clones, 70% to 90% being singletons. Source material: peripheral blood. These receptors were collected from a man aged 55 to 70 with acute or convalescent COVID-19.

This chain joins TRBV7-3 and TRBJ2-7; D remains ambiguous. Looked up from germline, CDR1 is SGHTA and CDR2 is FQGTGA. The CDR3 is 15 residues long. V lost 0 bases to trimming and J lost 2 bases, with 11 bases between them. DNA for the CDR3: TGTGCCAGCAGCTTAACTGGCAGATTACCCTACGAGCAGTACTTC. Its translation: CASSLTGRLPYEQYF.

DNA of the CDR3: TGTGCCAGCAGTTGGGGCCGCTCCTACGAGCAGTACTTC. Protein sequence: CASSWGRSYEQYF. V is TRBV12-3 or TRBV12-4 and J is TRBJ2-7, with a possible D match to TRBD1 (5 bases). V lost 4 bases, J lost 0 bases, and 7 bases lay in between. The CDR3 is 13 residues long.

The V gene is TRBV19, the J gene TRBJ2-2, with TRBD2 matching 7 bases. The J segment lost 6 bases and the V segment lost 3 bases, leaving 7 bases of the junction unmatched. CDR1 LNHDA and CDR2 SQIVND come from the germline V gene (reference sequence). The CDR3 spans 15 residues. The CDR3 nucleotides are TGTGCCAGTAGTATTAAGGCGGGAGTGTCCGGGGAGCTGTTTTTT. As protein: CASSIKAGVSGELFF.

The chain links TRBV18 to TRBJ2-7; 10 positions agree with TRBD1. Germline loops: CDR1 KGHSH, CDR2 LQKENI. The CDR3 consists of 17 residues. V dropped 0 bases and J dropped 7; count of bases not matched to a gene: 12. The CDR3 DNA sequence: TGTGCCAGCTCACCACCGGGAGGGACAGGGGCTACGCGGGAGCAGTACTTC. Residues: CASSPPGGTGATREQYF.

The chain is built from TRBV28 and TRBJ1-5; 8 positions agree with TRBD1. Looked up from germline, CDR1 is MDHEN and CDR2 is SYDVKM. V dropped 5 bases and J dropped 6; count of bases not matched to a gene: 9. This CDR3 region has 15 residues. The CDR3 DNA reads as TGTGCCAGCAGTACATTGACAGGGGTTACTCAGCCCCAGCATTTT. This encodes CASSTLTGVTQPQHF.

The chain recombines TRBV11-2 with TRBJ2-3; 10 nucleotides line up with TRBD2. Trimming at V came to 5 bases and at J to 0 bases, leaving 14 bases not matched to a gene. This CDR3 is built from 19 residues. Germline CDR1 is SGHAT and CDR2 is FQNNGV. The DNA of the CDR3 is TGTGCCAGCAGCCCGATCCCACATACTAGCGGGAAAAGCACAGATACGCAGTATTTT. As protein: CASSPIPHTSGKSTDTQYF. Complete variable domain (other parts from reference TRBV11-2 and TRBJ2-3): EAGVAQSPRYKIIEKRQSVAFWCNPISGHATLYWYQQILGQGPKLLIQFQNNGVVDDSQLPKDRFSAERLKGVDSTLKIQPAKLEDSAVYLCASSPIPHTSGKSTDTQYFGPGTRLTVL.

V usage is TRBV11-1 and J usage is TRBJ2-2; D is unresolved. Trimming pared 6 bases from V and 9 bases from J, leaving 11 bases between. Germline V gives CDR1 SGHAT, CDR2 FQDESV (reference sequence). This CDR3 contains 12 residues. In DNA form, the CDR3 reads TGTGCCAGCAGTCCCGGTTTTCGGGAGCTGTTTTTT. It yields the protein CASSPGFRELFF.

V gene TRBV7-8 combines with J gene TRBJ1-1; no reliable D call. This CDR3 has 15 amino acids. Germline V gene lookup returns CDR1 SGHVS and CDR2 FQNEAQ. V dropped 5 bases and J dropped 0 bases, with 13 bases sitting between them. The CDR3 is CASSLAEGLNTEAFF. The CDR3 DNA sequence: TGTGCCAGCAGCCTTGCCGAGGGCCTGAACACTGAAGCTTTCTTT.

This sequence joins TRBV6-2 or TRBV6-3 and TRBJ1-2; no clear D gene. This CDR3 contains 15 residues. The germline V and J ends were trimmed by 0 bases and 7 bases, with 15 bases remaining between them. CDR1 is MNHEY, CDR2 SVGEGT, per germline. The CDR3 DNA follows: TGTGCCAGCAGTTACTCGATCGGTGCGGGGTCTGGCTACACCTTC. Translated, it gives CASSYSIGAGSGYTF.

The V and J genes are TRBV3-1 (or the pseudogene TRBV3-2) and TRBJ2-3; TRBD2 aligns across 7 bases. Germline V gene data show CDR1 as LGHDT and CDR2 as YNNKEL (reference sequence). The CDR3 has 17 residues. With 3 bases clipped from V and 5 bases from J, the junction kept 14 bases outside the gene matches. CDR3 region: CASSQHRGEGGGDTQYF. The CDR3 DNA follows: TGTGCCAGCAGCCAGCACCGGGGGGAGGGCGGTGGAGATACGCAGTATTTT.

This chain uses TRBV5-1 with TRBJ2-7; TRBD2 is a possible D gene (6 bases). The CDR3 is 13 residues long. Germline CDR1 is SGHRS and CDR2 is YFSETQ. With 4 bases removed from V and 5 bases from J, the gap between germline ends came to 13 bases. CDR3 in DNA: TGCGCCAGCAGCCTAATAGCGGAGAACGAGCAGTACTTC. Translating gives CASSLIAENEQYF.